This is a list of T cell receptor beta chains from one sample in a study of immune evolution from preneoplasia to lung adenocarcinoma. Clones were read by immunoSEQ multiplex PCR, and TCRdb kept only the in-frame ones, dropping some. The sample includes 27,000 or so clones, approximately 69% of them seen just once. Sequences were obtained from FFPE invasive lung adenocarcinoma tissue. These receptors came from a person in their sixties or seventies with invasive lung adenocarcinoma. Some clones in this sample may be carry-over from other donors' samples. The CDR3 runs from the conserved cysteine through the conserved F or W. D genes are given only for firm matches. Size is omitted from some rows. Given values are once, few, many or a class for expanded clones.

abundance: few; j_gene: TRBJ2-5; v_gene: TRBV19; d_gene: TRBD1; CDR3aa: CASQNRDRIQETQYF; CDR3nt: TGTGCCAGCCAGAACCGGGACAGAATTCAAGAGACCCAGTACTTC
abundance: few; j_gene: TRBJ2-4; v_gene: TRBV5-1; d_gene: NA; CDR3aa: CASSLANQPGIF; CDR3nt: TGCGCCAGCAGCTTGGCGAATCAGCCAGGGATCTTC
abundance: NA; j_gene: TRBJ2-3; v_gene: TRBV5-1; d_gene: NA; CDR3aa: CASSWRDGQDTQYF; CDR3nt: TGCGCCAGCAGCTGGAGGGACGGCCAAGATACGCAGTATTTT
abundance: NA; j_gene: TRBJ2-2; v_gene: TRBV28; d_gene: TRBD2; CDR3aa: CASRREFNGELFF; CDR3nt: TGTGCCAGCAGGCGGGAGTTTAACGGGGAGCTGTTTTTT
abundance: NA; j_gene: TRBJ2-3; v_gene: TRBV23-1; d_gene: TRBD2; CDR3aa: CGWGGRAVPDTQYF; CDR3nt: TGCGGGTGGGGCGGGAGGGCCGTCCCAGATACGCAGTATTTT
abundance: NA; j_gene: TRBJ2-7; v_gene: TRBV6-5; d_gene: TRBD2; CDR3aa: CASSTTRAGEYEQYF; CDR3nt: TGTGCCAGCAGTACTACTAGAGCGGGAGAATACGAGCAGTACTTC
abundance: NA; j_gene: TRBJ1-2; v_gene: TRBV7-8; d_gene: NA; CDR3aa: CASSFRNYGYTF; CDR3nt: TGTGCCAGCAGCTTTCGGAACTATGGCTACACCTTC
abundance: NA; j_gene: TRBJ2-3; v_gene: TRBV9; d_gene: TRBD2; CDR3aa: CASSVSFGRGTDTQYF; CDR3nt: TGTGCCAGCAGCGTAAGTTTCGGGAGGGGCACAGATACGCAGTATTTT
abundance: NA; j_gene: TRBJ2-2; v_gene: TRBV7-9; d_gene: NA; CDR3aa: CASSLGTLTGELFF; CDR3nt: TGTGCCAGCAGCTTAGGGACGTTGACCGGGGAGCTGTTTTTT
abundance: NA; j_gene: TRBJ1-2; v_gene: TRBV11-2; d_gene: NA; CDR3aa: CASSLRIGTNYGYTF; CDR3nt: TGTGCCAGCAGCTTACGGATAGGTACTAACTATGGCTACACCTTC